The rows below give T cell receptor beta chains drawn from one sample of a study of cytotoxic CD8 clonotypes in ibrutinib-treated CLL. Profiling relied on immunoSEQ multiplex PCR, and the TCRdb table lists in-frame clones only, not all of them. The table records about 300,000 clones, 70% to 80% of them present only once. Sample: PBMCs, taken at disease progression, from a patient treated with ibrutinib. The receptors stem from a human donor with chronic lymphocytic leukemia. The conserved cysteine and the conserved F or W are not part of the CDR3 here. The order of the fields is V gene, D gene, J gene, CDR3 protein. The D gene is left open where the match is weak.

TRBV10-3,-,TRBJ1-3,AISEPGHGLHTIY
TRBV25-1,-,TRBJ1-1,ASSESRGGGTEAF
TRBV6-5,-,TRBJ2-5,ASSSRRDSLPRAQY
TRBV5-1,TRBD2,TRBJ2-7,ASSPGTSGRHSGEQY
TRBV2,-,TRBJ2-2,ASRTGELF
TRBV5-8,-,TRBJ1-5,ASSQRDVVSNQPQH
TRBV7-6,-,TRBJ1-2,ASSGWGLRGYT
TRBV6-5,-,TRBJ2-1,ASSWGTRSYNEQF
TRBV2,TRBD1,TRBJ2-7,ASVRSGQGSYEQY
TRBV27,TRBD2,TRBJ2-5,ASSLIGGDETQY
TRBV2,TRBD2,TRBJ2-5,ASRKGTSGGAYQETQY
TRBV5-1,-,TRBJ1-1,ASSRWPTEKAF
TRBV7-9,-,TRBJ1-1,ASSPRVNTEAF
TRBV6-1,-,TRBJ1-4,ASSVQGNEKLF
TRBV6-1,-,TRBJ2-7,ASLPARWAGEQY
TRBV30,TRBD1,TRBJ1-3,AWSAFKTGGNTIY
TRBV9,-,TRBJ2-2,ASSVGGELF
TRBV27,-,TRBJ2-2,ASSLFSGTGELF